This T cell receptor beta chain was identified during a study of beta chain features in type 1 diabetes. All of the isolated RNA was reverse transcribed, so expressed TCRB transcripts were sequenced. Here immunoSEQ multiplex PCR was the method, and the copy in TCRdb shows in-frame clones only, minus some. The data show roughly 350,000 clones, roughly 11% seen once. The V gene end was trimmed by 0 bases and the J gene end by 5 bases; junction bases not matched to a gene: 4. CDR1 SGDLS and CDR2 YYNGEE come from the germline V gene. The CDR3 loop spans 15 amino acids. This sequence joins TRBV9 and TRBJ2-1, with 8 bases aligning to TRBD1. Sequenced sample: naive CD4+ T cells from blood. This TCR came from a woman aged 30 to 39 in good health. CDR3 nucleotides: TGTGCCAGCAGCGTAGGGACAGGGTCAGACAATGAGCAGTTCTTC. This translates into CASSVGTGSDNEQFF.